Below, 8 T cell receptor beta chains from the same sample are listed, as sequenced in a study of shared clonotypes between healthy human individuals. Profiled with immunoSEQ multiplex PCR; TCRdb holds only in-frame clones, not every one. The sample includes 2.3 million or so clones, 85% to 95% of them seen just once. What was sequenced was naive CD4+ T cells from PBMCs. Subset meaning: CD45RA+ positively selected. The origin of the receptors is a man between 18 and 35 years old in good health. Some clones in this sample may be carry-over from other donors' samples.

The gene calls are TRBV28 and TRBJ1-1, with D uncertain. CDR3 length: 14 residues. Trimming shortened V by 6 bases and J by 7 bases, and 18 bases separated the two germline ends. The germline V gene has CDR1 MDHEN and CDR2 SYDVKM. CDR3 in DNA: TGTGCCAGCAGACTAACGCTCCGAGTTGGTGAAGCTTTCTTT. It translates to CASRLTLRVGEAFF.

The DNA for the CDR3 is TGTGCCAGCAGCGAGGGGACATTATACGACACCATATATTTT. Translation: CASSEGTLYDTIYF. The chain recombines TRBV9 with TRBJ1-3, with D possibly being TRBD1 (6 bases). V shed 3 bases and J shed 8 bases, with 15 bases lying between them. This CDR3 comprises 14 residues. Germline CDR1 SGDLS, CDR2 YYNGEE.

The V gene is TRBV5-6, the J gene TRBJ1-2, with TRBD1 matching 7 bases. This CDR3 is built from 13 residues. The V and J ends lost 3 bases and 5 bases, in that order; junction bases with no gene match: 4. In germline, CDR1 is SGHDT, CDR2 YYEEEE. The CDR3 sequence: CASSWPTGYGYTF. CDR3 DNA sequence: TGTGCCAGCAGCTGGCCGACAGGGTATGGCTACACCTTC.

This chain links TRBV5-1 with TRBJ2-4; 7 bases are a match to TRBD2. V dropped 5 bases and J dropped 3; count of bases not matched to a gene: 8. This CDR3 region has 15 residues. Germline loops: CDR1 SGHRS, CDR2 YFSETQ. CDR3 in amino acids: CASRSTASGKNIQYF. CDR3 bases: TGCGCCAGCAGGTCAACCGCTAGCGGCAAAAACATTCAGTACTTC.

This clone was found once. The chain recombines TRBV19 with TRBJ1-4; D gene unclear. The CDR3 contains 14 residues. Germline assignment: CDR1 LNHDA and CDR2 SQIVND (reference sequence). Trimming removed 6 bases from V and 0 bases from J, with 8 bases in between. The DNA for the CDR3 is TGTGCCAGTAGACTATTTGCAACTAATGAAAAACTGTTTTTT. Translated: CASRLFATNEKLFF.

This chain connects TRBV11-2 to TRBJ1-3, with D perhaps TRBD1 (5 bases). CDR1 and CDR2 (germline): SGHAT, FQNNGV. The CDR3 has 13 residues. Between the trimmed V and J ends, which lost 4 bases and 4 bases, there was a span of 8 bases. CDR3 residues: CASSSGLGNTIYF. CDR3 coding DNA: TGTGCCAGCAGCTCAGGGTTGGGAAACACCATATATTTT.

Worth noting for this clone: Different DNA sequences within this sample yield the same CDR3. This chain joins TRBV19 and TRBJ2-2; TRBD1 matches at 10 bases. V gave up 4 bases and J gave up 1 base; unmatched junction bases: 0. Germline V CDR1 and CDR2: LNHDA, SQIVND (reference sequence). The CDR3 has 15 residues. DNA of the CDR3: TGTGCCAGTAGTAGGGACAGGGGGAACACCGGGGAGCTGTTTTTT. Residues: CASSRDRGNTGELFF.

In the case of this clone: Compared with germline, one end of the junction differs, possibly owing to a read error. The chain employs TRBV28 and TRBJ1-5; the D is unclear. The CDR3 is 15 residues long. In germline, CDR1 is MDHEN, CDR2 SYDVKM. The CDR3 nucleotides are TGTGCCAGCACTTTACTTTCCCGGGGAAATCAGCCCCAGCATTTT. Its protein product is CASTLLSRGNQPQHF.